The 10 T cell receptor beta chains in this list originate from one sample, sequenced in a study of blood T cell repertoires in COVID-19. Clones were sequenced by immunoSEQ multiplex PCR, and TCRdb holds only the in-frame ones, with some missing. Of 84,000 or so clones in the sample, roughly four fifths were seen once. Sequenced: peripheral blood. All receptors come from a human donor in a cohort sampled during active COVID-19.

This clone was seen only once. This chain connects TRBV28 to TRBJ1-1; D remains unclear. CDR1 is MDHEN, CDR2 SYDVKM, per germline. Trimming left V 3 bases short and J 3 bases short, with 5 bases between. The CDR3 is made up of 12 amino acids. CDR3 nucleotide sequence: TGTGCCAGCAGTTTTCAGGACACTGAAGCTTTCTTT. Encoded protein: CASSFQDTEAFF.

The chain uses TRBV3-1 (or the pseudogene TRBV3-2) and TRBJ2-2, with a weak D call TRBD2 (6 bases). Between the trimmed V and J ends, which lost 4 bases and 4 bases, there was a span of 13 bases. The CDR3 totals 15 residues. Germline V gene sequence: CDR1 LGHDT, CDR2 YNNKEL (reference sequence). DNA of the CDR3: TGTGCCAGCAGCCCGGTCAAAGCGGGCACCGGGGAGCTGTTTTTT. Its translation is CASSPVKAGTGELFF.

This chain uses TRBV9 with TRBJ1-2, with a tentative D call TRBD1 (6 bases). Germline loops: CDR1 SGDLS, CDR2 YYNGEE. The length of the CDR3 is 14 residues. The V gene lost 3 bases and the J gene lost 5 bases, with 14 bases spanning the gap. DNA for the CDR3: TGTGCCAGCAGCGCGTCCGGGACAATTTATGGCTACACCTTC. This encodes CASSASGTIYGYTF.

The chain is built from TRBV7-9 and TRBJ1-5, with D perhaps matching TRBD1 (5 bases). The germline gives CDR1 SEHNR, CDR2 FQNEAQ (reference sequence). V shed 2 bases and J shed 0 bases, with 8 bases lying between them. The length of the CDR3 is 15 residues. The CDR3 nucleotides are TGTGCCAGCAGCTTATTGGGGGGTAGCAATCAGCCCCAGCATTTT. Its protein is CASSLLGGSNQPQHF.

This rearrangement joins TRBV10-2 to TRBJ1-5; maybe TRBD1 (6 bases). The V gene lost 5 bases and the J gene lost 3 bases, with 14 bases spanning the gap. CDR1 is WSHSY and CDR2 is SAAADI in the germline V gene. This CDR3 is built from 15 residues. The CDR3, as DNA: TGCGCCAGCAGTCTGGGCGGGGGCCCCAATCAGCCCCAGCATTTT. Translating gives CASSLGGGPNQPQHF.

The rearrangement uses TRBV6-2 or TRBV6-3 and TRBJ1-2; TRBD1 matches at 8 bases. Trimming took 5 bases from V and 4 from J; bases not matched to a gene: 6. Germline V CDR1 and CDR2: MNHEY, SVGEGT. This CDR3 has 14 amino acids. The CDR3, as DNA: TGTGCCAGCAGTCCGGACAGGGTTTTCTATGGCTACACCTTC. It is translated as CASSPDRVFYGYTF.

The chain uses TRBV15 and TRBJ2-5, with D maybe TRBD2 (6 bases). The CDR3 is 16 residues long. CDR1 is LNHNV, CDR2 YYDKDF, per germline (reference sequence). Trimming took 3 bases from V and 5 from J, leaving 19 bases between them. CDR3 bases: TGTGCCACCAGCAGGGCCTCGTTGGGAGGAGGGGAGACCCAGTACTTC. Translated, it gives CATSRASLGGGETQYF.

This clone occurred once. For the CDR3, the DNA is TGTGCCAGCAGTTTTGGCTTCACGCAGTATTTT. This translates into CASSFGFTQYF. The chain employs TRBV12-3 or TRBV12-4 and TRBJ2-3; D call uncertain. The CDR3 spans 11 residues. V was trimmed by 3 bases and J by 9 bases, leaving 7 bases between them.

The chain is built from TRBV6-5 and TRBJ2-2; perhaps TRBD2 as D (6 bases). The CDR3 runs to 15 residues. The V and J ends lost 5 bases and 8 bases respectively, with 18 bases between them. Germline V CDR1 and CDR2: MNHEY, SVGAGI. The CDR3 protein is CASSRTSRRTGELFF. The DNA for the CDR3 is TGTGCCAGCAGTCGAACTAGCCGAAGGACAGGGGAGCTGTTTTTT.

The chain employs TRBV29-1 and TRBJ2-7, with D tentatively TRBD2 (6 bases). CDR1 and CDR2 (germline): SQVTM, ANQGSEA. Between the trimmed V and J ends, which lost 6 bases and 7 bases, there was a span of 22 bases. The CDR3 spans 14 residues. CDR3 in amino acids: CSVPSGGGGREQYF. The CDR3 region has the DNA TGCAGCGTCCCATCTGGGGGAGGAGGGCGGGAGCAGTACTTC.